The 32 T cell receptor beta chains below all came from one sample that was sequenced in a study of CXCR3-negative and CXCR3-positive naive CD8 T cells. All TRB cDNA libraries came from 5' RACE performed with UMI labels. TCRdb reworked the 5' RACE reads into one entry per CDR3 protein, no DNA. The table lists under 30,000 distinct CDR3 sequences. Specimen: memory CD8+ T cells from blood. Receptor source: a human donor in good health. Some clones in this sample may be carry-over from other donors' samples.

The chain has TRBV7-8 and TRBJ2-1. The CDR3 runs 13 residues. Per germline, CDR1 SGHVS and CDR2 FQNEAQ. CDR3 residues: CASSLGPYNEQFF.

This chain connects TRBV12-3 or TRBV12-4 to TRBJ2-7; absent DNA, TCRdb's TRBD1 call cannot be checked. The CDR3 covers 12 residues. CDR3: CAGGRGAYEQYF.

The J gene is TRBJ1-1, the V gene TRBV29-1; TCRdb proposes TRBD1, but this gene call is untestable without DNA. Germline CDR1 is SQVTM and CDR2 is ANQGSEA. CDR3 length equals 12 residues. The CDR3 is CSVTRENTEAFF. Combining the CDR3 with reference TRBV29-1 and TRBJ1-1 gives the whole variable domain SAVISQKPSRDICQRGTSLTIQCQVDSQVTMMFWYRQQPGQSLTLIATANQGSEATYESGFVIDKFPISRPNLTFSTLTVSNMSPEDSSIYLCSVTRENTEAFFGQGTRLTVV.

This chain's CDR3 is CASSQPRGLSADTQYF. The rearrangement uses TRBV28 and TRBJ2-3; TCRdb reports TRBD1, a call that lacks DNA to check it against. The CDR3 is made up of 16 amino acids. CDR1 is MDHEN, CDR2 SYDVKM, per germline.

The chain joins TRBV15 to TRBJ1-5. The CDR3 spans 17 residues. Germline V lookup: CDR1 LNHNV, CDR2 YYDKDF (reference sequence). CDR3 region: CATSRDSKAPTNQPQHF.

Here the CDR3 reads CAIRTGLGSTDTQYF. The chain links TRBV10-3 to TRBJ2-3; TCRdb indicates TRBD2, and absent DNA this call remains unverified. The CDR3 is 15 residues long. CDR1 and CDR2 (germline): ENHRY, SYGVKD.

The CDR3 sequence is CASSAPRTGRDPYEQYF. The V call is TRBV28, the J call TRBJ2-7; TCRdb's D gene call, TRBD1, goes unchecked for lack of DNA. This CDR3 has 17 amino acids. Germline CDR1 is MDHEN and CDR2 is SYDVKM.

The genes are TRBV6-2 or TRBV6-3 and TRBJ1-5; TCRdb returns TRBD1, unconfirmable since there is no DNA. This CDR3 is 14 amino acids long. Germline-derived CDR1 and CDR2 are MNHEY and SVGEGT. The CDR3 sequence is CASSQDRYNQPQHF.

The chain combines TRBV5-6 with TRBJ2-5. CDR1 is SGHDT, CDR2 YYEEEE, per germline. The length of the CDR3 is 11 residues. The chain's CDR3 is CASSLGVTQYF. The variable domain in full, with the rest retrieved from reference TRBV5-6 and TRBJ2-5, is DAGVTQSPTHLIKTRGQQVTLRCSPKSGHDTVSWYQQALGQGPQFIFQYYEEEERQRGNFPDRFSGHQFPNYSSELNVNALLLGDSALYLCASSLGVTQYFGPGTRLLVL.

CDR3 region: CATAIGSSYEQYF. The chain carries TRBV28 and TRBJ2-7. Germline V gene lookup returns CDR1 MDHEN and CDR2 SYDVKM. The CDR3 is made up of 13 amino acids. The variable domain in full, with the rest retrieved from reference TRBV28 and TRBJ2-7, is DVKVTQSSRYLVKRTGEKVFLECVQDMDHENMFWYRQDPGLGLRLIYFSYDVKMKEKGDIPEGYSVSREKKERFSLILESASTNQTSMYLCATAIGSSYEQYFGPGTRLTVT.

The chain couples TRBV12-3 or TRBV12-4 to TRBJ2-1; the D gene TCRdb calls, TRBD1, cannot be checked with no DNA. The CDR3 runs 17 residues. The CDR3 region is CASSTYQDRGSYNEQFF.

The V gene is TRBV4-1, the J gene TRBJ2-1; as DNA is missing, the TRBD2 call by TCRdb cannot be tested. The CDR3 runs 16 residues. Germline-derived CDR1 and CDR2 are MGHRA and YSYEKL. The CDR3 region is CASSPLAGGAYNEQFF.

V usage is TRBV19 and J usage is TRBJ1-1; TCRdb lists TRBD1, though no DNA is available to test this call. Germline V gives CDR1 LNHDA, CDR2 SQIVND (reference sequence). This CDR3 comprises 14 residues. The CDR3 loop is CARKRADRGTEAFF.

The chain is built from TRBV5-1 and TRBJ2-3; TCRdb selects TRBD2, and the lack of DNA leaves this call unchecked. The CDR3 consists of 15 residues. Germline CDR1 SGHRS, CDR2 YFSETQ. The chain's CDR3 is CASTLADTSTDTQYF.

The V gene is TRBV7-3, the J gene TRBJ2-4. Germline loops: CDR1 SGHTA, CDR2 FQGTGA. This CDR3 contains 12 residues. The CDR3 loop is CASSLDPNIQYF.

V is TRBV5-5 and J is TRBJ2-1; absent DNA, TCRdb's TRBD1 call cannot be checked. CDR3 size: 13 residues. Germline lookup yields CDR1 SGHKS and CDR2 YYEKEE (reference sequence). The CDR3 is CASRGPPEDGQFF.

V gene TRBV4-3 combines with J gene TRBJ2-1; TCRdb returns TRBD1, unconfirmable since there is no DNA. The germline CDR1 and CDR2 sequences are LGHNA and YSLEER. This CDR3 is built from 16 residues. CDR3 sequence reads: CASSQEMGAPYNEQFF.

V gene TRBV7-6 combines with J gene TRBJ2-3; the TCRdb call, TRBD1, lacks DNA for checking. The CDR3 is made up of 14 amino acids. Germline CDR1 reads SGHVS; CDR2 reads FNYEAQ. The CDR3 is CASSLWGATDTQYF.

The rearrangement joins TRBV7-2 to TRBJ2-2; checking the TCRdb D call of TRBD1 is not possible without DNA. There are 16 residues in the CDR3. Germline values: CDR1 SGHTA, CDR2 FQGNSA. This chain's CDR3 is CASSLVGATNTGELFF.

The chain carries TRBV6-5 and TRBJ2-5. CDR1 and CDR2 from the germline V gene are MNHEY and SVGAGI. The CDR3 contains 15 residues. The CDR3: CASSYSRLYGETQYF.

The chain employs TRBV29-1 and TRBJ2-1; the TRBD1 assignment by TCRdb is unverifiable without DNA. From germline, CDR1 is SQVTM and CDR2 ANQGSEA. The CDR3 spans 16 residues. Here the CDR3 reads CSVQLGHSSSYNEQFF.

The rearrangement joins TRBV12-3 or TRBV12-4 to TRBJ2-1; the D call from TCRdb, TRBD2, cannot be confirmed without DNA. The length of the CDR3 is 15 residues. This CDR3 reads CASSSANGVANEQFF.

The CDR3 is CASSPLAGGDTQYF. The chain employs TRBV12-3 or TRBV12-4 and TRBJ2-3; the TRBD2 assignment by TCRdb is unverifiable without DNA. The CDR3 extends over 14 amino acids.

V is TRBV9 and J is TRBJ2-1; TCRdb's D call, TRBD1, is unchecked because there is no DNA. In germline, CDR1 is SGDLS, CDR2 YYNGEE. The CDR3 is 14 residues long. The CDR3 loop is CASSVDPQPNEQFF. The variable domain in full, with the rest retrieved from reference TRBV9 and TRBJ2-1, is DSGVTQTPKHLITATGQRVTLRCSPRSGDLSVYWYQQSLDQGLQFLIQYYNGEERAKGNILERFSAQQFPDLHSELNLSSLELGDSALYFCASSVDPQPNEQFFGPGTRLTVL.

The genes are TRBV7-2 and TRBJ1-1. Germline V gene data show CDR1 as SGHTA and CDR2 as FQGNSA. The CDR3 runs to 15 residues. CDR3: CASSLAGEGNTEAFF.

V gene TRBV29-1 combines with J gene TRBJ1-1. CDR1 and CDR2 (germline): SQVTM, ANQGSEA. This CDR3 region has 12 residues. CDR3 residues: CSPQAMNTEAFF. The full variable domain, in which reference TRBV29-1 and TRBJ1-1 provide the parts outside the CDR3, is SAVISQKPSRDICQRGTSLTIQCQVDSQVTMMFWYRQQPGQSLTLIATANQGSEATYESGFVIDKFPISRPNLTFSTLTVSNMSPEDSSIYLCSPQAMNTEAFFGQGTRLTVV.

V is TRBV4-3 and J is TRBJ1-2. The V gene's germline CDR1 is LGHNA and CDR2 YSLEER. This CDR3 comprises 13 residues. This CDR3 is CASSLQFGYGYTF.

This chain joins TRBV29-1 and TRBJ2-7; TCRdb calls TRBD2, which cannot be checked without DNA. The germline CDR1 and CDR2 sequences are SQVTM and ANQGSEA. The CDR3 is 15 residues long. This CDR3 reads CSVGGWTSGSYEQYF.

This rearrangement joins TRBV7-2 to TRBJ2-5; checking the TCRdb D call of TRBD1 is not possible without DNA. CDR1 and CDR2 (germline): SGHTA, FQGNSA. This CDR3 has 16 amino acids. CDR3 region: CASSLEGLGGRETQYF.

This sequence joins TRBV20-1 and TRBJ2-7; the TCRdb call, TRBD1, lacks DNA for checking. CDR3 length: 13 residues. In germline, CDR1 is DFQATT, CDR2 SNEGSKA (reference sequence). The CDR3 loop reads CSATRTEVYEQYF.

The rearrangement joins TRBV5-8 to TRBJ2-3; TCRdb's assignment of TRBD1 cannot be checked, as there is no DNA. The CDR3 runs to 14 residues. Germline CDR1 SGHTS, CDR2 YDEGEE. CDR3 loop: CASSLGQGADTQYF. Variable domain in full (rest from reference TRBV5-8 and TRBJ2-3): EAGVTQSPTHLIKTRGQQATLRCSPISGHTSVYWYQQALGLGLQFLLWYDEGEERNRGNFPPRFSGRQFPNYSSELNVNALELEDSALYLCASSLGQGADTQYFGPGTRLTVL.

CDR3: CASSSDRDHTDTQYF. This rearrangement joins TRBV5-5 to TRBJ2-3; the D call from TCRdb, TRBD1, cannot be confirmed without DNA. The CDR3 is made up of 15 amino acids. CDR1 is SGHKS and CDR2 is YYEKEE in the germline V gene (reference sequence).